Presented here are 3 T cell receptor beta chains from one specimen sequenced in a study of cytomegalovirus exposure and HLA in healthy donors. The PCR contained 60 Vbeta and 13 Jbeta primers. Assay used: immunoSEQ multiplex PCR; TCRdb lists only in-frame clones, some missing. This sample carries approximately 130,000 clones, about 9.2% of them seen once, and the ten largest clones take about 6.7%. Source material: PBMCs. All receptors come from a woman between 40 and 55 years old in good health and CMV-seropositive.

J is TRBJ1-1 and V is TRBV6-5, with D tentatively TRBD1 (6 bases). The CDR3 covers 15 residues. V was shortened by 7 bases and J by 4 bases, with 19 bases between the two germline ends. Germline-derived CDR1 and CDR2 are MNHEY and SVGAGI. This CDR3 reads CASKPQQGRITEAFF. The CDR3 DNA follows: TGTGCCAGCAAACCACAACAGGGCCGGATCACTGAAGCTTTCTTT.

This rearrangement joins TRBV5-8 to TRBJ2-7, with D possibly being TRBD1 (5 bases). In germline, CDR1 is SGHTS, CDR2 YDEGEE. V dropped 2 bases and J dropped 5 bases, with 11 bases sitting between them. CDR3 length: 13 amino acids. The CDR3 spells CASSFARADEQYF. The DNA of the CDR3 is TGTGCCAGCAGCTTTGCCAGGGCAGACGAGCAGTACTTC.

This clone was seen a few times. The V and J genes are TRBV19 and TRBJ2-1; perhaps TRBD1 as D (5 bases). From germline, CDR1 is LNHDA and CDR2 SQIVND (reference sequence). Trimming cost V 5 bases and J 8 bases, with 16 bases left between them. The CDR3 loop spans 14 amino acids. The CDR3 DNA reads TGTGCCAGTAGTCCCTTAAGGGGCCGGGATGAGCAGTTCTTC. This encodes CASSPLRGRDEQFF.